This T cell receptor (beta chain) was identified during a study of T cells after posttransplantation cyclophosphamide. Whole-study findings and limits: Later post-transplant blood repertoires were often dominated by donor CD8+ memory clones.

The table came from immunoSEQ multiplex PCR; TCRdb's copy has only in-frame clones and leaves some out. Among over 10,000 clones, 2% to 2.5% were seen once, and the ten largest hold roughly 16%. A note on this clone: Its cognate antigen is unknown.

Treatment was busulfan-fludarabine conditioning, a marrow graft, and cyclophosphamide on days +3 and +4. This receptor was identified in a male patient in his thirties who received an allogeneic stem cell transplant from a related donor, was CMV-positive, and had no GVHD. The graft donor may have given rise to some T cells. Specimen: PBMCs, collected after allogeneic stem cell transplant with posttransplant cyclophosphamide.

CDR3 nucleotide sequence: TGTGCCAGCAGTTCTAACCTGAGGAACAATGAGCAGTTCTTC. Translated: CASSSNLRNNEQFF. The J gene is TRBJ2-1, the V gene TRBV2, with D unresolved. Germline V gene lookup returns CDR1 SNHLY and CDR2 FYNNEI. Trimming stripped 5 bases from V and 5 bases from J, with 13 bases between. The CDR3 has 14 amino acids. Using reference TRBV2 and TRBJ2-1 for the parts outside the CDR3, the full variable domain is EPEVTQTPSHQVTQMGQEVILRCVPISNHLYFYWYRQILGQKVEFLVSFYNNEISEKSEIFDDQFSVERPDGSNFTLKIRSTKLEDSAMYFCASSSNLRNNEQFFGPGTRLTVL.